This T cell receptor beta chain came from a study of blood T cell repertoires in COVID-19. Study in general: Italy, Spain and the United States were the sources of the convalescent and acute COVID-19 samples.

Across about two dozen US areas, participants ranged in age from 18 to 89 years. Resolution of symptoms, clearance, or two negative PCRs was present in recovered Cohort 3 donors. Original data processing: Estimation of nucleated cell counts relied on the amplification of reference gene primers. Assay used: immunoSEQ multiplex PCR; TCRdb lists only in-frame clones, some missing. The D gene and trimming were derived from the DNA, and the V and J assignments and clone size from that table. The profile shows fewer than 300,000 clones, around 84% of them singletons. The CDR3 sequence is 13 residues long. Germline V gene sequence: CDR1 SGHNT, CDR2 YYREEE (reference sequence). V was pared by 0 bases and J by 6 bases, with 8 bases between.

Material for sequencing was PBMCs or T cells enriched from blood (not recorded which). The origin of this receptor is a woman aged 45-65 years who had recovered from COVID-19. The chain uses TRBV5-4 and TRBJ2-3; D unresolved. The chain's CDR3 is CASSLDSSDTQYF. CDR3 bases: TGTGCCAGCAGCTTGGACTCCTCTGATACGCAGTATTTT.